These T cell receptor beta chains were read from a single sample in a study of T cell changes during pregnancy in multiple sclerosis. The table came from immunoSEQ multiplex PCR; TCRdb's copy has only in-frame clones and leaves some out. The data hold about 83,000 clones, with about 90% observed a single time. This specimen consisted of PBMCs, obtained in the first trimester of pregnancy. These receptors were obtained from a female donor in good health, serving as a control in a pregnancy study. Some clones in this sample may be carry-over from other donors' samples. Both conserved end residues are part of each CDR3. A D gene is named only where the DNA matches it firmly. Clone size is stated in some rows and not others, as once, few, many or a class when expanded.

D,V,J,size,DNA,CDR3
NA,TRBV5-1,TRBJ2-2,NA,TGCGCCAGCAGCTTCCGCGGACCCCTGAGGGCCGGGGAGCTGTTTTTT,CASSFRGPLRAGELFF
NA,TRBV28,TRBJ2-3,NA,TGTGCCAGCGGATCGACAGGTAGCACAGATACGCAGTATTTT,CASGSTGSTDTQYF
TRBD1,TRBV29-1,TRBJ2-7,once,TGCAGCGTCTCTACCGGGACAGGGGTCGCCGAGCAGTACTTC,CSVSTGTGVAEQYF
NA,TRBV30,TRBJ1-1,few,TGTGCCTGGGACCTTGGAGGTAAACTCACTGAAGCTTTCTTT,CAWDLGGKLTEAFF
NA,TRBV5-6,TRBJ1-2,NA,TGTGCCAGCAGCTTTGTCGACAGTCCCGGGCATGGCTACACCTTC,CASSFVDSPGHGYTF
NA,TRBV11-2,TRBJ2-7,NA,TGTGCCAGCAGCCCCACTAACGGGAAGTACTACGAGCAGTACTTC,CASSPTNGKYYEQYF
NA,TRBV6-1,TRBJ2-3,NA,TGTGCCGGAGAACAGGGTCAGGGGACAGATACGCAGTATTTT,CAGEQGQGTDTQYF
NA,TRBV15,TRBJ1-2,NA,TGTGCCACCAGCAGAGATGGGCAGGGCTATGGCTACACCTTC,CATSRDGQGYGYTF
NA,TRBV4-2,TRBJ1-4,NA,TGTGCCAGCAGCTTCACCCAGGGTTCCATAAAGGAAAAACTGTTTTTT,CASSFTQGSIKEKLFF
TRBD1,TRBV10-3,TRBJ1-2,NA,TGTGCCATCGCGGGGGGGACCGGGACAGGTCATAATGCCCAATATGGCTACACCTTC,CAIAGGTGTGHNAQYGYTF
TRBD2,TRBV6-1,TRBJ2-1,NA,TGTGCCACCGCGGGACTAGCGGGGGGAAATGAGCAGTTCTTC,CATAGLAGGNEQFF
NA,TRBV18,TRBJ2-5,NA,TGTGCCAGCTCACCCCGGGAAAAAGAGACCCAGTACTTC,CASSPREKETQYF
NA,TRBV5-8,TRBJ1-2,NA,TGTGCCAGCAGCTGGCCTCTATTTTCGCGGGATAACTATGGCTACACCTTC,CASSWPLFSRDNYGYTF
TRBD2,TRBV4-2,TRBJ2-7,NA,TGTGCCAGCAGCCAAGGGGTTAGCGGGTCCTCCTACGAGCAGTACTTC,CASSQGVSGSSYEQYF
NA,TRBV9,TRBJ1-5,NA,TGTGCCAGCAGCGTAGGGGGGGACCCCAATCAGCCCCAGCATTTT,CASSVGGDPNQPQHF
NA,TRBV18,TRBJ1-4,NA,TGTGCCAGCTCACCGGTCAGGGGAGTGGAAAAACTGTTTTTT,CASSPVRGVEKLFF
NA,TRBV11-3,TRBJ2-7,NA,TGTGCCAGCAGCTTATCCACTAAATCCTACGAGCAGTACTTC,CASSLSTKSYEQYF
TRBD2,TRBV7-3,TRBJ2-1,NA,TGTGCCAGCAGCTTAATGGGGACTAGCGGGAGGAATGAGCAGTTCTTC,CASSLMGTSGRNEQFF
TRBD2,TRBV7-9,TRBJ2-1,NA,TGTGCCAGCAGCTGGGTCACTAGCGGGGGGGCCGTTGAGCAGTTCTTC,CASSWVTSGGAVEQFF
NA,TRBV13,TRBJ2-7,NA,TGTGCCAGCAGCTTCACCAGGAGGGTCGAGCAGTACTTC,CASSFTRRVEQYF
NA,TRBV7-3,TRBJ2-3,NA,TGTGCCAGCAGCCCCGACGGAGCTAGCACAGATACGCAGTATTTT,CASSPDGASTDTQYF
NA,TRBV13,TRBJ2-1,NA,TGTGCCAGCAGCCAGTACAATGAGCAGTTCTTC,CASSQYNEQFF
NA,TRBV19,TRBJ2-1,NA,TGTGCCAGTAGTTGGGGCGGTGACAATGAGCAGTTCTTC,CASSWGGDNEQFF
NA,TRBV5-1,TRBJ1-2,NA,TGCGCCAGCAGCGCCGGCACAGAACCCTATGGCTACACCTTC,CASSAGTEPYGYTF
NA,TRBV30,TRBJ1-2,NA,TGTGCCTGGAGTGGTTTCGGCTATGGCTACACCTTC,CAWSGFGYGYTF
TRBD1,TRBV27,TRBJ1-5,NA,TGTGCCAGCAGTTTGTCCTCAGGGGGCGTCCAGCCCCAGCATTTT,CASSLSSGGVQPQHF
TRBD2,TRBV28,TRBJ2-3,NA,TGTGCCAGCAGTGCCTCCACTAGCGGGGGCACAGATACGCAGTATTTT,CASSASTSGGTDTQYF
NA,TRBV10-1,TRBJ2-5,NA,TGCGCCAGCAGTACCCGGGGCCAAGAGACCCAGTACTTC,CASSTRGQETQYF
TRBD1,TRBV2,TRBJ1-4,NA,TGTGCCGGAGAAAGGCAGGGGGTGAATGAAAAACTGTTTTTT,CAGERQGVNEKLFF
NA,TRBV21-1,TRBJ2-5,NA,TGTGCCAGCAGAGCCGGGAGGGAGACCCAGTACTTC,CASRAGRETQYF
NA,TRBV2,TRBJ2-5,NA,TGTGCCAGCACCGACGGGGGATCTGAGTACTTC,CASTDGGSEYF
TRBD1,TRBV19,TRBJ1-1,NA,TGTGCCAGTACCGGACAGGGGGGGGTCACTGAAGCTTTCTTT,CASTGQGGVTEAFF
TRBD1,TRBV19,TRBJ1-6,NA,TGTGCCAGTAGTATTTTTCGGACAGGGGTTTCACCCCTCCACTTT,CASSIFRTGVSPLHF
TRBD1,TRBV5-6,TRBJ2-5,NA,TGTGCCAGCAGCTTTGGACAGGTGGAGACCCAGTACTTC,CASSFGQVETQYF
NA,TRBV7-2,TRBJ2-3,NA,TGTGCCAGCAGCTCAGACGGGAGCGGGCGCCTGGGTACGCAGTATTTT,CASSSDGSGRLGTQYF
TRBD2,TRBV7-9,TRBJ2-1,NA,TGTGCCAGCAGCTTAGTCTTCGATTTCAGACCTAGCGGGAATGAGCAGTTCTTC,CASSLVFDFRPSGNEQFF
TRBD1,TRBV7-6,TRBJ1-4,NA,TGTGCCAGCAGTCCCGACAGGGGCGAAAAACTGTTTTTT,CASSPDRGEKLFF